These 17 T cell receptor beta chains came from one sample sequenced in a study of T cell responses to AZD1222 COVID-19 vaccine. Sequencing was performed with immunoSEQ multiplex PCR; in TCRdb, only in-frame clones are kept and a portion is missing. This sample has some 200,000 clones, with approximately 91% found just once. This material consisted of peripheral blood, taken on day 0 of AZD1222 vaccination. The origin of the receptors is an adult in good health.

The V call is TRBV7-2, the J call TRBJ2-1; a weak D match, TRBD2 (7 bases). This CDR3 is 15 amino acids long. Germline V gene sequence: CDR1 SGHTA, CDR2 FQGNSA. V was clipped by 0 bases and J by 5 bases, with 11 bases between them. The CDR3 coding sequence is TGTGCCAGCAGCTTAGCGGGGGGGCCCCACAATGAGCAGTTCTTC. This encodes CASSLAGGPHNEQFF.

A note on this clone: Other DNA sequences of this sample code for an identical CDR3. In nucleotides, the CDR3 is TGTGCCAGCAGCTTAGGAGGGAATAATTCACCCCTCCACTTT. This gives the protein CASSLGGNNSPLHF. The V call is TRBV5-5, the J call TRBJ1-6; D remains ambiguous. Per germline, CDR1 SGHKS and CDR2 YYEKEE (reference sequence). The CDR3 sequence is 14 residues long. Trimming stripped 2 bases from V and 5 bases from J, with 8 bases between.

This chain uses TRBV6-5 with TRBJ1-3; possibly TRBD1 for D (6 bases). Germline V gives CDR1 MNHEY, CDR2 SVGAGI. This CDR3 is built from 15 residues. Trimming took off 5 bases at V and 4 bases at J, with 15 bases between the two ends. As DNA, the CDR3 is TGTGCCAGCAGTCCCCGAGGAGGGGGAGGAAACACCATATATTTT. Encoded protein: CASSPRGGGGNTIYF.

This clone came up a few times. This sequence joins TRBV5-6 and TRBJ1-1, with 7 nucleotides matching TRBD1. This CDR3 is 17 amino acids long. Germline V gives CDR1 SGHDT, CDR2 YYEEEE. V lost 4 bases and J lost 7; bases outside the gene matches: 19. Written as DNA, the CDR3 is TGTGCCAGCAGCCGAGGCAACAGGGGATTAAGGATTGGTGAAGCTTTCTTT. It codes for CASSRGNRGLRIGEAFF.

The V call is TRBV4-3, the J call TRBJ2-6; TRBD2 aligns across 7 bases. J lost 0 bases, V lost 0 bases, and 5 bases had no gene match. The CDR3 runs to 18 residues. Germline-derived CDR1 and CDR2 are LGHNA and YSLEER. CDR3 coding DNA: TGCGCCAGCAGCCAAGAGTGGGGGACTATCTCTGGGGCCAACGTCCTGACTTTC. Translated: CASSQEWGTISGANVLTF.

Notes on this clone: Other nucleotide sequences from this sample produce the same CDR3. The V and J genes are TRBV18 and TRBJ1-3, with a weak D call TRBD1 (6 bases). The CDR3 loop spans 13 amino acids. CDR1 KGHSH and CDR2 LQKENI come from the germline V gene. The germline V and J ends were trimmed by 2 bases and 4 bases, with 6 bases remaining between them. CDR3 loop: CASSPDRGNTIYF. CDR3 sequence (DNA): TGTGCCAGCTCACCAGACAGGGGAAACACCATATATTTT.

The chain combines TRBV2 with TRBJ2-7, with no clear D. The ends were cut back, 3 bases at V and 4 bases at J, with 1 base in the middle. CDR3 length equals 10 residues. CDR1 SNHLY and CDR2 FYNNEI come from the germline V gene. The CDR3 region is CASSEYEQYF. As DNA, the CDR3 is TGTGCCAGCAGTGAGTACGAGCAGTACTTC.

The chain joins TRBV7-9 to TRBJ1-1; D is unclear. Germline loops: CDR1 SEHNR, CDR2 FQNEAQ (reference sequence). V lost 4 bases and J 3 bases, leaving 9 bases between the germline ends. This CDR3 region has 13 residues. In DNA, the CDR3 is TGTGCCAGCAGCTCCCACCAGGACACTGAAGCTTTCTTT. Its protein product is CASSSHQDTEAFF.

V gene TRBV19 combines with J gene TRBJ2-7; D might be TRBD2 (5 bases). The length of the CDR3 is 17 residues. Germline values: CDR1 LNHDA, CDR2 SQIVND (reference sequence). The V end lost 3 bases, the J end lost 0 bases, and 18 bases lay between the germline ends. CDR3 nucleotides: TGTGCCAGTAGTATCGGTTCAATATGGCTAGCCTCCTACGAGCAGTACTTC. Amino acid sequence: CASSIGSIWLASYEQYF.

The V and J genes are TRBV7-9 and TRBJ2-1; possible D gene TRBD1, 6 bases. With 5 bases removed from V and 3 bases from J, the gap between germline ends came to 20 bases. From germline, CDR1 is SEHNR and CDR2 FQNEAQ (reference sequence). CDR3 length: 17 residues. CDR3 loop: CASSPETGKGHYNEQFF. The DNA of the CDR3 is TGTGCCAGCAGCCCAGAAACAGGGAAAGGACACTACAATGAGCAGTTCTTC.

CDR3 coding DNA: TGTGCCAGCAGCCAAGAAGGATCAGGGGGCAAGGACTATGGCTACACCTTC. Encoded protein: CASSQEGSGGKDYGYTF. The V call is TRBV4-2, the J call TRBJ1-2; TRBD1 matches 8 bases. The CDR3 runs to 17 residues. The V segment lost 0 bases and the J segment 3 bases; nucleotides outside the gene matches: 9. Germline CDR1 LGHNA, CDR2 YNFKEQ.

V and J are TRBV10-1 and TRBJ2-7; TRBD2 is a possible D gene (6 bases). CDR1 WNHNN and CDR2 SYGVQD come from the germline V gene (reference sequence). Trimming took off 2 bases at V and 2 bases at J, with 10 bases between the two ends. CDR3 length: 14 residues. DNA of the CDR3: TGCGCCAGCAGTGAGAGGGCGGGGCCCTACGAGCAGTACTTC. Its protein product is CASSERAGPYEQYF.

The V call is TRBV19, the J call TRBJ1-1; D uncertain. Germline V CDR1 and CDR2: LNHDA, SQIVND (reference sequence). CDR3 length: 17 residues. The V gene lost 3 bases and the J gene lost 1 base, with 18 bases spanning the gap. CDR3 protein: CASSINGLGSRNTEAFF. DNA for the CDR3: TGTGCCAGTAGTATTAATGGTTTGGGCAGTCGGAACACTGAAGCTTTCTTT.

The chain carries TRBV7-9 and TRBJ2-7; possible D gene TRBD1, 6 bases. This CDR3 has 16 residues. CDR1 is SEHNR and CDR2 is FQNEAQ in the germline V gene (reference sequence). Trimming removed 2 bases at V and 3 bases at J, with 17 bases between. In DNA form, the CDR3 reads TGTGCCAGCAGCTTAACTTCCGGGACACCACTCTACGAGCAGTACTTC. It encodes CASSLTSGTPLYEQYF.

This clone has just a few counts. This chain connects TRBV7-2 to TRBJ1-1, with a possible D match to TRBD1 (5 bases). The CDR3 spans 17 residues. Looked up from germline, CDR1 is SGHTA and CDR2 is FQGNSA. Trimming took 1 base from V and 2 from J, leaving 17 bases between them. CDR3 sequence reads: CASSLGAGAILNTEAFF. The CDR3 nucleotides are TGTGCCAGCAGCTTAGGAGCCGGGGCCATCTTAAACACTGAAGCTTTCTTT.

This clone was picked up a small number of times. The chain employs TRBV7-9 and TRBJ1-3; D may be TRBD1 (5 bases). CDR3 length equals 13 residues. Trimming took 10 bases from V and 2 from J, leaving 12 bases between them. Germline assignment: CDR1 SEHNR and CDR2 FQNEAQ (reference sequence). The CDR3 reads CATPVGPGNTIYF. CDR3 nucleotide sequence: TGTGCCACCCCCGTGGGGCCTGGAAACACCATATATTTT.

The chain carries TRBV7-2 and TRBJ2-7; D is perhaps TRBD1 (5 bases). There are 14 residues in the CDR3. The germline V gene has CDR1 SGHTA and CDR2 FQGNSA. Trimming took 5 bases from V and 5 from J, leaving 16 bases between them. CDR3 in amino acids: CASSTGGRSHEQYF. The CDR3 bases are TGTGCCAGCAGCACAGGCGGCAGGTCCCACGAGCAGTACTTC.